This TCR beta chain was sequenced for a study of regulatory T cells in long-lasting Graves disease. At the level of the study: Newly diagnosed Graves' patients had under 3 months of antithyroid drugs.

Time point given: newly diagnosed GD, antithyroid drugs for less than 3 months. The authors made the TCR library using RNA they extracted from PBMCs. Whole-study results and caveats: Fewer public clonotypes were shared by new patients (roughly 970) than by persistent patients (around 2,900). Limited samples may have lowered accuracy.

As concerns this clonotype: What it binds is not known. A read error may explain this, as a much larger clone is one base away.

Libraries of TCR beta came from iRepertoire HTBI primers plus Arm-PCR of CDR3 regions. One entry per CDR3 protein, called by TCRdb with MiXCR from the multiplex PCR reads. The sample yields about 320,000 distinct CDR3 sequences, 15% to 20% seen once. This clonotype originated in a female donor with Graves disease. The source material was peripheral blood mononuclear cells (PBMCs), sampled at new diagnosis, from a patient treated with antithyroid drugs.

Here the CDR3 DNA reads TGTGCCAGCAGCCCGGGACTACCCCAAGAGACCCAGTTCTTC. Translation: CASSPGLPQETQFF. The chain joins TRBV11-3 to TRBJ2-1, with 7 bases fitting TRBD2. The CDR3 length is 14 residues. Germline V gene sequence: CDR1 SGHNT, CDR2 YENEEA. Trimming took 5 bases from V and 13 from J; bases not matched to a gene: 14.